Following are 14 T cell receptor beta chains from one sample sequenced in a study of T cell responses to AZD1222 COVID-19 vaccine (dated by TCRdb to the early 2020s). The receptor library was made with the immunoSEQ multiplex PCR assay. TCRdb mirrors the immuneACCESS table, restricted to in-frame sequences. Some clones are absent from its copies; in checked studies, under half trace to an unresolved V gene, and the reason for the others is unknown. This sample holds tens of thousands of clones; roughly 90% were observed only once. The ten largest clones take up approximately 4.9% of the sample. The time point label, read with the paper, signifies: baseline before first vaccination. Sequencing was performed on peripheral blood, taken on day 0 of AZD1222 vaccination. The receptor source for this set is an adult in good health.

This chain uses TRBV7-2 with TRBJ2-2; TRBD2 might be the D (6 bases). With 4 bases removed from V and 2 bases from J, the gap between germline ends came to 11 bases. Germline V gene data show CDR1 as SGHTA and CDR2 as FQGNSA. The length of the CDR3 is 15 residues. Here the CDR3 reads CASSSEGLNTGELFF. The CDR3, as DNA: TGTGCCAGCAGCTCGGAGGGGCTCAACACCGGGGAGCTGTTTTTT.

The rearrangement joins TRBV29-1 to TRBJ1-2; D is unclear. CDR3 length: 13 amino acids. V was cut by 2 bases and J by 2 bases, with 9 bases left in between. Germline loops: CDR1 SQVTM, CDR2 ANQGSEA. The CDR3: CSVEWSANYGYTF. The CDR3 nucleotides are TGCAGCGTTGAATGGTCAGCAAACTATGGCTACACCTTC.

The CDR3 DNA reads TGTGCCAGCTCACGAAAACAGGGGGCGCCCGGTGAAGCTTTCTTT. This encodes CASSRKQGAPGEAFF. V gene TRBV18 combines with J gene TRBJ1-1; 9 positions agree with TRBD1. The trim removed 4 bases at V and 7 bases at J, leaving 10 bases unmatched. The CDR3 loop spans 15 amino acids. CDR1 and CDR2 (germline): KGHSH, LQKENI.

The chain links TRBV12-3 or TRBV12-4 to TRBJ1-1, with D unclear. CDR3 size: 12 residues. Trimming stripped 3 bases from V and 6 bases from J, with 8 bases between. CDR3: CASSFSVSEAFF. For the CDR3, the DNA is TGTGCCAGCAGTTTTTCGGTCTCTGAAGCTTTCTTT.

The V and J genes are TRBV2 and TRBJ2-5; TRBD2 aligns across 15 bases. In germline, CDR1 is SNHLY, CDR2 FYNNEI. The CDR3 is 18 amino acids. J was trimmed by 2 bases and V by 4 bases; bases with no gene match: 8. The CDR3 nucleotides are TGTGCCAGCAGTGTAGCGGGACTAGCGGGGGGTGGGCAAGAGACCCAGTACTTC. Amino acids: CASSVAGLAGGGQETQYF.

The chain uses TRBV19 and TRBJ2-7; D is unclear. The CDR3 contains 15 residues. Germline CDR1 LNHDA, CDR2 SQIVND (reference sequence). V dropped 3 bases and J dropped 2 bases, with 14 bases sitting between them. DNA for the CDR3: TGTGCCAGTAGTATGGCAAGGCAACCCACCTACGAGCAGTACTTC. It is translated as CASSMARQPTYEQYF.

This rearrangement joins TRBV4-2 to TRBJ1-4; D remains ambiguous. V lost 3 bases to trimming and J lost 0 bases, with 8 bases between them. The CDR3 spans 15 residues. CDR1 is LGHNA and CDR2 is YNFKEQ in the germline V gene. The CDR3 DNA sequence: TGTGCCAGCAGCCAGACACTCGCAACTAATGAAAAACTGTTTTTT. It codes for CASSQTLATNEKLFF.

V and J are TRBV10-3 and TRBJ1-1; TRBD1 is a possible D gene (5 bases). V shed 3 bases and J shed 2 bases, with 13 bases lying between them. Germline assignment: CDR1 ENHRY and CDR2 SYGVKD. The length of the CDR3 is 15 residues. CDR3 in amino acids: CAISETGTENTEAFF. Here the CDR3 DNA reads TGTGCCATCAGTGAAACCGGGACGGAAAACACTGAAGCTTTCTTT.

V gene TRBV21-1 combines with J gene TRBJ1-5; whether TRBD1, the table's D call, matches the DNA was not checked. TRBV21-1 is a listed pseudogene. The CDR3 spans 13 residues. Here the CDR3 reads CASSNWQGQPQHF. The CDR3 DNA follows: TGTGCCAGCAGCAACTGGCAGGGACAGCCCCAGCATTTT.

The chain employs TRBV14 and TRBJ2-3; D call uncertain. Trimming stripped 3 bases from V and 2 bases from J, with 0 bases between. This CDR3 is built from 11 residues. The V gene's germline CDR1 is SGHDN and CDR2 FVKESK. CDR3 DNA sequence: TGTGCCAGCAGCCACACAGATACGCAGTATTTT. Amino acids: CASSHTDTQYF.

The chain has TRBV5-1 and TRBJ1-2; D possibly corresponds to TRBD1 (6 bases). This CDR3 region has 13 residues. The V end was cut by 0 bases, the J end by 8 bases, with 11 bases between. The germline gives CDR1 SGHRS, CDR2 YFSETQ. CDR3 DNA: TGCGCCAGCAGCTTGGTGGGGGCTTCGGGCTACACCTTC. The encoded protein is CASSLVGASGYTF.

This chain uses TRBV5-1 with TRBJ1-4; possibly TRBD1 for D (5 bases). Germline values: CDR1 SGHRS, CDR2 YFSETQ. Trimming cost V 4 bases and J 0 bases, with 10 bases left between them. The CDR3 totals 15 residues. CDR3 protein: CASSRQLATNEKLFF. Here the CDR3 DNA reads TGCGCCAGCAGCCGACAGCTGGCAACTAATGAAAAACTGTTTTTT.

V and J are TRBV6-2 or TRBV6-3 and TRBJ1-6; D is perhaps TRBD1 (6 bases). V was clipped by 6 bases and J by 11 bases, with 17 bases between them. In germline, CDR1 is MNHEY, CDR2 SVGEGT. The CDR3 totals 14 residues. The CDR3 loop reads CASSNRGGGTPLHF. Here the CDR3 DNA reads TGTGCCAGCAGCAACCGCGGAGGGGGGACACCCCTCCACTTT.

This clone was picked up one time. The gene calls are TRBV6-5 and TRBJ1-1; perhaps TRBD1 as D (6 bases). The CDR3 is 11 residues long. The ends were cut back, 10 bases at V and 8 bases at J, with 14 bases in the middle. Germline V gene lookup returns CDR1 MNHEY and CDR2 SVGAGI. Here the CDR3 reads CANKSQGEAFF. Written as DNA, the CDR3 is TGTGCCAACAAGAGTCAGGGGGAAGCTTTCTTT.